This T cell receptor beta chain stems from a study of regulatory T cells in long-lasting Graves disease. Study outcomes and limitations: Gene preferences differed: TRBV28, TRBJ1-2, TRBJ2-5 in persistent cases.

The V gene end was trimmed by 6 bases and the J gene end by 5 bases; junction bases not matched to a gene: 9. This CDR3 is 13 amino acids long. Germline V CDR1 and CDR2: DFQATT, SNEGSKA (reference sequence). Construction of TCR beta libraries relied on iRepertoire HTBI primers and on Arm-PCR targeting CDR3 regions. TCRdb ran MiXCR on the multiplex PCR reads and lists one entry per CDR3 protein. The table records about 370,000 distinct CDR3 sequences, about a sixth of them present only once. Time point of the sample: newly diagnosed GD, antithyroid drugs for less than 3 months. PBMC RNA served as the TCR library source. Patients with Graves' disease were diagnosed by American Thyroid Association guidelines. The authors drew roughly 8.1 milliliters of peripheral blood into EDTA tubes. This clonotype was recorded many times. Its antigen is currently unknown.

The chain recombines TRBV20-1 with TRBJ2-7; 8 bases are a match to TRBD2. The specimen comprised peripheral blood mononuclear cells (PBMCs), sampled at new diagnosis, from a patient treated with antithyroid drugs. The sequence came from a female donor with Graves disease. The CDR3 here is CSAPPGSGNEQYF. The CDR3 nucleotides read TGCAGTGCCCCCCCGGGTAGCGGGAACGAGCAGTACTTC.